This T cell receptor beta chain was sequenced for a study of Graves' ophthalmopathy and Graves' hyperthyroidism. Study summary: Blood was drawn at initial diagnosis, before any treatment. General study points: Blood was where most expanded thyroid clonotypes above 0.001 frequency also turned up.

V was clipped by 6 bases and J by 2 bases, with 10 bases between them. Germline lookup yields CDR1 SQVTM and CDR2 ANQGSEA. The CDR3 runs 13 residues. Other autoimmune diseases, uncontrolled infections, pregnancy or lactation excluded patients from enrollment. As the starting material, more than 7.5 ml of fresh peripheral blood yielded the PBMCs. This clonotype was found a few times. Antigen: not known. Amplification of the TCR beta CDR3 regions used RNA transcripts (as template). RT-PCR was first run with HTBI primers, then multiplex PCR in a second round. TCRdb passed the multiplex PCR reads through MiXCR, listing each CDR3 protein once. This table has almost 750,000 distinct CDR3 sequences, 35% to 50% appearing once.

The chain is built from TRBV29-1 and TRBJ2-2; no clear D gene. Sequencing input: peripheral blood. This receptor was taken from an adult man with Graves' ophthalmopathy. The CDR3 spells CSVPAENTGELFF. The CDR3 nucleotides read TGCAGCGTCCCAGCAGAAAACACCGGGGAGCTGTTTTTT.